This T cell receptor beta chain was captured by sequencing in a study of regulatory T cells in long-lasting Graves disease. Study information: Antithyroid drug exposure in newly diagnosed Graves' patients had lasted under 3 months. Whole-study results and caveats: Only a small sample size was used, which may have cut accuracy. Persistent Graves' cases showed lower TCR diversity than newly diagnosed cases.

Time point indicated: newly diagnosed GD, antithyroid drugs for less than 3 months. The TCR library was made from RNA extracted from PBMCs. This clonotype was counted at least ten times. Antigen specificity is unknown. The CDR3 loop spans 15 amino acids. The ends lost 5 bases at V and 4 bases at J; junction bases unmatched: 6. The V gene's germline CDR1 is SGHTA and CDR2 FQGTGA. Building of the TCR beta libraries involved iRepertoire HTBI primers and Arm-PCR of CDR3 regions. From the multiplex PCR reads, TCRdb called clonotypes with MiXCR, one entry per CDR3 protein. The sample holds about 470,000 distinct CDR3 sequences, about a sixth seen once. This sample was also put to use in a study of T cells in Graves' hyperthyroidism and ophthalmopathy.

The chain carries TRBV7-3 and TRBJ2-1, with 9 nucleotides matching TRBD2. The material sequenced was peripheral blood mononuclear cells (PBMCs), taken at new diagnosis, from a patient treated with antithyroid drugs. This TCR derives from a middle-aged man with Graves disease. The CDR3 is CASSASSGSYNEQFF. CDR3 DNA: TGTGCCAGCAGCGCCAGTAGCGGGAGTTACAATGAGCAGTTCTTC.